This T cell receptor (beta chain) was profiled in a study of cytomegalovirus exposure and HLA in healthy donors. This clone occurred a few times. Its antigen is currently unknown. Study-wide points: The authors considered a cluster of highly shared sequence variants likely to be a sequencing artifact. Cytomegalovirus-associated TCR beta chains were listed, numbering roughly 150. It was shown in a later analysis that HLA-associated TCR beta chains were more clonally expanded than other, equally common chains.

The germline V gene has CDR1 SGDLS and CDR2 YYNGEE. V was shortened by 4 bases and J by 5 bases, with 21 bases between the two germline ends. This CDR3 is built from 16 residues. It was with 60 Vbeta and 13 Jbeta primers that the PCR ran. Repertoires were generated with immunoSEQ multiplex PCR, while TCRdb's copy carries only in-frame clones and drops some. This sample has fewer than 250,000 clones; about 76% occur once, and the top ten carry around 0.38%. Sequences were obtained from PBMCs. This TCR was recovered from a male donor in good health and CMV-seropositive. The chain couples TRBV9 to TRBJ2-5; tentatively, D is TRBD2 (6 bases). The CDR3 is CASSPPSAGSLETQYF. The CDR3 region has the DNA TGTGCCAGCAGCCCTCCTAGTGCGGGGAGCTTGGAGACCCAGTACTTC.